The 30 T cell receptor beta chains reported below all come from one sample, sequenced in a study of blood T cell repertoires in COVID-19. TCRdb's table, derived via immunoSEQ multiplex PCR, lists solely in-frame clones and lacks some. The sample carries about 120,000 clones, roughly three quarters recorded once. The sequencing input was peripheral blood. These receptors were obtained from a woman of 80 years or more with acute or convalescent COVID-19.

CDR3 region: CSGTKAGLTNEQFF. The DNA for the CDR3 is TGCAGCGGCACTAAAGCGGGATTAACCAATGAGCAGTTCTTC. This chain connects TRBV29-1 to TRBJ2-1, with 7 bases fitting TRBD2. Trimming at V came to 7 bases and at J to 6 bases, leaving 12 bases not matched to a gene. This CDR3 has 14 residues. Germline CDR1 is SQVTM and CDR2 is ANQGSEA.

V and J are TRBV19 and TRBJ2-5; 7 bases line up with TRBD1. This CDR3 contains 14 residues. Trimming cost V 5 bases and J 5 bases; bases outside gene matches: 8. Germline lookup yields CDR1 LNHDA and CDR2 SQIVND (reference sequence). The CDR3, as DNA: TGTGCCAGTAGTGGGACAGTATCTTCGGAGACCCAGTACTTC. Its protein is CASSGTVSSETQYF.

This clone was counted once. The same CDR3 can be traced to other DNA sequences in this sample. V and J are TRBV7-2 and TRBJ1-4; D is uncertain. The length of the CDR3 is 13 residues. Germline lookup yields CDR1 SGHTA and CDR2 FQGNSA. The V end was cut by 2 bases, the J end by 5 bases, with 6 bases between. The CDR3 region has the DNA TGTGCCAGCAGCTTAACTGTAAATGAAAAACTGTTTTTT. Its protein is CASSLTVNEKLFF.

The genes are TRBV10-1 and TRBJ2-1, with D unclear. CDR1 is WNHNN and CDR2 is SYGVQD in the germline V gene (reference sequence). The CDR3 has 14 residues. V lost 2 bases, J lost 11 bases, and 16 bases lay in between. CDR3 in amino acids: CASSEVPGEAQQFF. CDR3 DNA sequence: TGCGCCAGCAGTGAGGTCCCCGGTGAGGCCCAGCAGTTCTTC.

Concerning this clone itself: At one end, the junction sequence differs from germline, possibly due to a read error. The rearrangement links TRBV24-1 to TRBJ2-3, with a tentative D call TRBD2 (6 bases). The CDR3 spans 12 residues. The germline V gene has CDR1 KGHDR and CDR2 SFDVKD. DNA for the CDR3: TGTGCCACCAGTGACCAGAGGGACTCGCGGGTCTTT. It yields the protein CATSDQRDSRVF.

The V gene is TRBV29-1, the J gene TRBJ2-3; the D gene is possibly TRBD2 (5 bases). Germline lookup yields CDR1 SQVTM and CDR2 ANQGSEA. V gave up 5 bases and J gave up 9 bases, with 18 bases separating them. The CDR3 sequence is 13 residues long. The CDR3 DNA is TGCAGCGTTAGACTAAGCGACGGAGCCACGCAGTATTTT. It specifies CSVRLSDGATQYF.

CDR3 loop: CASSLSGTGDYEQYF. The CDR3 nucleotides are TGTGCCAGCAGTTTGTCCGGGACAGGGGACTACGAGCAGTACTTC. The chain combines TRBV28 with TRBJ2-7; 10 nucleotides match TRBD1. CDR3 size: 15 residues. From germline, CDR1 is MDHEN and CDR2 SYDVKM. The V and J ends lost 3 bases and 3 bases, in that order; junction bases with no gene match: 5.

This chain connects TRBV27 to TRBJ2-3, with a weak D call TRBD2 (5 bases). Germline assignment: CDR1 MNHEY and CDR2 SMNVEV (reference sequence). The ends were cut back, 6 bases at V and 2 bases at J, with 12 bases in the middle. This CDR3 spans 14 amino acids. Here the CDR3 DNA reads TGTGCCAGCAGACTAGGATTGTCCACAGATACGCAGTATTTT. It is translated as CASRLGLSTDTQYF.

In this sample, this clone turned up once. The rearrangement uses TRBV6-5 and TRBJ1-1; 8 bases fit TRBD1. J was trimmed by 5 bases and V by 2 bases; bases with no gene match: 7. CDR1 and CDR2 (germline): MNHEY, SVGAGI. There are 15 residues in the CDR3. The CDR3 is CASSYRQGAGTEAFF. The CDR3, as DNA: TGTGCCAGCAGTTACAGGCAGGGGGCTGGGACTGAAGCTTTCTTT.

J is TRBJ2-1 and V is TRBV7-2; 9 nucleotides agree with TRBD1. There are 14 residues in the CDR3. Germline V lookup: CDR1 SGHTA, CDR2 FQGNSA. V shed 6 bases, J shed 8 bases, and the junction held 8 bases outside the gene matches. The CDR3 protein is CASRGTGRSYEQFF. The CDR3 DNA follows: TGTGCCAGCAGAGGGACAGGGAGATCGTATGAGCAGTTCTTC.

The CDR3 nucleotides read TGTGCCAGCAGCCGGACTAGCGGGAAGCTCAATGAGCAGTTCTTC. Translated, it gives CASSRTSGKLNEQFF. The chain has TRBV11-2 and TRBJ2-1, with TRBD2 matching over 12 bases. V dropped 5 bases and J dropped 6; count of bases not matched to a gene: 5. The CDR3 has 15 amino acids. CDR1 and CDR2 from the germline V gene are SGHAT and FQNNGV.

V and J are TRBV30 and TRBJ1-1, with 9 bases aligning to TRBD1. Germline V gives CDR1 GTSNPN, CDR2 SVGIG (reference sequence). CDR3 length: 12 residues. J gave up 7 bases and V 3 bases, and 3 bases lay outside the gene matches. In nucleotides, the CDR3 is TGTGCCTGGAGCCCGGGACAGGGTGAAGCTTTCTTT. Translating gives CAWSPGQGEAFF.

The CDR3 DNA sequence: TGTGCCAGCAGTGAATCGAGTGTCTCCTACAATGAGCAGTTCTTC. It translates to CASSESSVSYNEQFF. The V and J genes are TRBV6-4 and TRBJ2-1, with D unclear. Trimming took 3 bases from V and 0 from J, leaving 9 bases between them. CDR3 size: 15 residues. In germline, CDR1 is MRHNA, CDR2 SNTAGT.

This chain joins TRBV27 and TRBJ1-2; 8 nucleotides align to TRBD1. This CDR3 comprises 16 residues. V shed 5 bases and J 4 bases; nucleotides not matched to a gene: 12. Germline CDR1 is MNHEY and CDR2 is SMNVEV (reference sequence). The CDR3 sequence is CASSLTGAPDIYGYTF. DNA for the CDR3: TGTGCCAGCAGTCTGACAGGGGCCCCAGATATCTATGGCTACACCTTC.

CDR3 nucleotide sequence: TGTGCCAGCTCTCAACAGGTGGAAACTAATGAAAAACTGTTTTTT. Encoded protein: CASSQQVETNEKLFF. The V call is TRBV18, the J call TRBJ1-4; possible D gene TRBD1, 5 bases. The length of the CDR3 is 15 residues. Germline-derived CDR1 and CDR2 are KGHSH and LQKENI. The V and J ends lost 6 bases and 1 base respectively, with 12 bases between them.

This clone was seen only once. J is TRBJ2-2 and V is TRBV7-2; tentatively, D is TRBD1 (5 bases). The CDR3 has 16 amino acids. V was clipped by 1 base and J by 4 bases, with 13 bases between them. CDR1 SGHTA and CDR2 FQGNSA come from the germline V gene. The CDR3: CASSLVAGFGTGELFF. In nucleotides, the CDR3 is TGTGCCAGCAGCTTAGTTGCAGGGTTTGGCACCGGGGAGCTGTTTTTT.

Here the CDR3 reads CATSDLTGSRRQPQHF. In DNA form, the CDR3 reads TGTGCCACCAGTGATTTGACAGGTAGCAGGCGACAGCCCCAGCATTTT. This sequence joins TRBV24-1 and TRBJ1-5, with D tentatively TRBD1 (5 bases). The germline V gene encodes CDR1 KGHDR and CDR2 SFDVKD. Trimming removed 0 bases at V and 7 bases at J, with 15 bases between. CDR3 length: 16 amino acids.

V usage is TRBV9 and J usage is TRBJ1-6; D is possibly TRBD1 (5 bases). The CDR3 contains 15 residues. The germline V and J ends were trimmed by 4 bases and 1 base, with 9 bases remaining between them. Germline V gives CDR1 SGDLS, CDR2 YYNGEE. The CDR3 nucleotides are TGTGCCAGCAGCCCCGGGGGATCCTATAATTCACCCCTCCACTTT. Translating gives CASSPGGSYNSPLHF.

The V gene is TRBV7-2, the J gene TRBJ1-2; 7 nucleotides match TRBD1. In germline, CDR1 is SGHTA, CDR2 FQGNSA. The V gene end was trimmed by 5 bases and the J gene end by 4 bases; junction bases not matched to a gene: 13. The length of the CDR3 is 16 residues. CDR3 in amino acids: CASSIAGTALFYGYTF. For the CDR3, the DNA is TGTGCCAGCAGCATCGCCGGGACAGCCCTCTTCTATGGCTACACCTTC.

The chain couples TRBV30 to TRBJ2-7, with D possibly being TRBD1 (7 bases). This CDR3 is 17 amino acids long. In germline, CDR1 is GTSNPN, CDR2 SVGIG (reference sequence). The V and J ends lost 2 bases and 4 bases respectively, with 24 bases between them. In DNA form, the CDR3 reads TGTGCCTGGAGTCCCCTGGGGGGCAGGGGGATCTCATACGAGCAGTACTTC. This translates into CAWSPLGGRGISYEQYF.

The chain uses TRBV14 and TRBJ1-6; unclear D gene. This CDR3 contains 12 residues. Trimming removed 6 bases from V and 10 bases from J, with 10 bases in between. Germline values: CDR1 SGHDN, CDR2 FVKESK. As DNA, the CDR3 is TGTGCCAGCAGTCTCAGGAACTCACCCCTCCACTTT. Amino acids: CASSLRNSPLHF. Looking up the rest from reference TRBV14 and TRBJ1-6 gives the full variable domain: EAGVTQFPSHSVIEKGQTVTLRCDPISGHDNLYWYRRVMGKEIKFLLHFVKESKQDESGMPNNRFLAERTGGTYSTLKVQPAELEDSGVYFCASSLRNSPLHFGNGTRLTVT.

This clone occurred a few times. The V call is TRBV5-1, the J call TRBJ1-6; perhaps TRBD1 as D (6 bases). The CDR3 length is 17 residues. In germline, CDR1 is SGHRS, CDR2 YFSETQ. V was pared by 1 base and J by 5 bases, with 16 bases between. CDR3 amino acids: CASSLIVGQPNNSPLHF. The CDR3 DNA sequence: TGCGCCAGCAGCTTGATAGTTGGACAGCCCAATAATTCACCCCTCCACTTT. Full variable domain (rest looked up from reference TRBV5-1 and TRBJ1-6): KAGVTQTPRYLIKTRGQQVTLSCSPISGHRSVSWYQQTPGQGLQFLFEYFSETQRNKGNFPGRFSGRQFSNSRSEMNVSTLELGDSALYLCASSLIVGQPNNSPLHFGNGTRLTVT.

The V call is TRBV30, the J call TRBJ2-7, with D maybe TRBD1 (6 bases). This CDR3 is 14 amino acids long. Trimming pared 2 bases from V and 3 bases from J, leaving 14 bases between. Germline-derived CDR1 and CDR2 are GTSNPN and SVGIG (reference sequence). The CDR3 DNA reads TGTGCCTGGAGTAGACAGGCCGTCGGCTACGAGCAGTACTTC. This sequence encodes CAWSRQAVGYEQYF.

The chain joins TRBV6-9 to TRBJ2-5; perhaps TRBD2 as D (6 bases). Trimming stripped 5 bases from V and 2 bases from J, with 15 bases between. Germline V lookup: CDR1 MNHGY, CDR2 SVAAGI. The CDR3 contains 15 residues. The CDR3: CASSRRTGDQETQYF. CDR3 DNA: TGTGCCAGCAGTCGGCGAACGGGGGATCAAGAGACCCAGTACTTC.

This clone was counted once. V is TRBV5-6 and J is TRBJ2-7, with 9 bases lining up with TRBD2. Unmatched junction bases numbered 9, after V lost 4 bases and J lost 4 bases. Germline assignment: CDR1 SGHDT and CDR2 YYEEEE. The length of the CDR3 is 15 residues. CDR3 DNA sequence: TGTGCCAGCAGCCTAGGTAGCGGGGGCCTGTACGAGCAGTACTTC. As protein: CASSLGSGGLYEQYF.

The J gene is TRBJ2-6, the V gene TRBV2, with 8 nucleotides matching TRBD2. CDR1 and CDR2 (germline): SNHLY, FYNNEI. Trimming cost V 6 bases and J 3 bases; bases outside gene matches: 10. The CDR3 totals 17 residues. DNA of the CDR3: TGTGCCAGCAGAGCCAGCCCGGGACTAGATGGGGCCAACGTCCTGACTTTC. Translated, it gives CASRASPGLDGANVLTF.

The chain combines TRBV10-3 with TRBJ1-4, with D possibly being TRBD1 (6 bases). CDR1 is ENHRY, CDR2 SYGVKD, per germline. The V end lost 10 bases, the J end lost 7 bases, and 19 bases lay between the germline ends. The CDR3 is made up of 14 amino acids. CDR3 nucleotides: TGTGCCACCGCCGAGGGGGGGATCCGTGAAAAACTGTTTTTT. This codes for CATAEGGIREKLFF.

The chain employs TRBV7-9 and TRBJ2-1, with 10 bases matching TRBD1. The germline gives CDR1 SEHNR, CDR2 FQNEAQ (reference sequence). The length of the CDR3 is 15 residues. The V gene end was trimmed by 5 bases and the J gene end by 6 bases; junction bases not matched to a gene: 7. CDR3 in DNA: TGTGCCAGCAGCACCCCGGGACAGGGGTTCAATGAGCAGTTCTTC. This gives the protein CASSTPGQGFNEQFF. The entire variable domain, with the rest obtained from reference TRBV7-9 and TRBJ2-1, is as follows: DTGVSQNPRHKITKRGQNVTFRCDPISEHNRLYWYRQTLGQGPEFLTYFQNEAQLEKSRLLSDRFSAERPKGSFSTLEIQRTEQGDSAMYLCASSTPGQGFNEQFFGPGTRLTVL.

The CDR3 sequence is CASSLGGQPNEKLFF. CDR3 DNA: TGTGCCAGCAGCTTAGGGGGACAGCCGAATGAAAAACTGTTTTTT. This chain connects TRBV7-2 to TRBJ1-4; 7 nucleotides agree with TRBD1. The CDR3 contains 15 residues. With 1 base clipped from V and 5 bases from J, the junction kept 4 bases outside the gene matches. The germline gives CDR1 SGHTA, CDR2 FQGNSA.

This sequence joins TRBV19 and TRBJ1-5; 9 bases map to TRBD1. V dropped 5 bases and J dropped 6; count of bases not matched to a gene: 8. Germline lookup yields CDR1 LNHDA and CDR2 SQIVND (reference sequence). The CDR3 runs 15 residues. The CDR3 sequence is CASSGDRENIQPQHF. As DNA, the CDR3 is TGTGCCAGTAGTGGGGACAGGGAAAATATTCAGCCCCAGCATTTT.